These T cell receptor beta chains were read from a single sample in a study of cytomegalovirus exposure and HLA in healthy donors. Libraries were prepared by immunoSEQ multiplex PCR; TCRdb keeps only in-frame clonotypes and omits some of them. This table holds approximately 70,000 clones, approximately 74% found once. Sequencing was performed on PBMCs. The receptor source for this set is a woman aged 30 to 39 in good health and CMV-seropositive. Each CDR3 is given without its conserved first and last residue.

j_gene | v_gene | CDR3aa
TRBJ2-7 | TRBV4-1 | ASSPQTGGYEQY
TRBJ1-5 | TRBV13 | ASSRTGPSNQPQH
TRBJ2-2 | TRBV18 | ASSPREFGGELF
TRBJ1-5 | TRBV28 | ASSHGTVNQPQH
TRBJ2-5 | TRBV4-3 | ASSQGLLAGGQETQY
TRBJ2-7 | TRBV18 | ASSPDTSFRGEQY
TRBJ2-1 | TRBV6-8 | ASSHSSGYSSYNEQF
TRBJ2-1 | TRBV7-9 | ASSPVSGGPYNEQF
TRBJ1-1 | TRBV30 | AWTSGVSAEAF
TRBJ1-1 | TRBV29-1 | SVVAQKTGSNTEAF
TRBJ2-3 | TRBV5-4 | ASSATLAGVETDTQY
TRBJ1-2 | TRBV18 | ASSPPGTGYGYT
TRBJ2-7 | TRBV15 | ATSRDRVVGDEQY
TRBJ1-1 | TRBV15 | ATSRPGLETEAF
TRBJ1-2 | TRBV6-1 | ASNEGQGYLGGYT
TRBJ2-2 | TRBV29-1 | SVRTSGDTGELF
TRBJ1-5 | TRBV30 | AWSVREHQPQH
TRBJ1-4 | TRBV5-1 | ASSLAGNEKLF
TRBJ2-5 | TRBV5-1 | ASSGGLAGAETQY
TRBJ2-1 | TRBV30 | AWSPVAGPEQF
TRBJ1-1 | TRBV14 | ASSQRGQGNTEAF
TRBJ1-1 | TRBV30 | AWSAGGRGTEAF
TRBJ2-3 | TRBV6-1 | ASSQGAWNTDTQY
TRBJ2-1 | TRBV21-1 | ASSICPGTGSVEQF
TRBJ2-7 | TRBV18 | ASSPEYEQY
TRBJ1-2 | TRBV27 | ASSLSVTGNGYT
TRBJ2-5 | TRBV7-6 | ASSRDKETQY
TRBJ2-7 | TRBV6-1 | ASSEPRGQGIDEQY
TRBJ2-7 | TRBV25-1 | ASSEETGFYEQY
TRBJ1-1 | TRBV5-4 | ASSSETGRTEAF
TRBJ2-7 | TRBV14 | ASSQAPGTSFDEQY
TRBJ2-7 | TRBV14 | ASSLGLDLAPYEQY
TRBJ2-7 | TRBV7-2 | ASSLESTTPYEQY
TRBJ2-1 | TRBV7-9 | ASSGGGSHNEQF
TRBJ2-2 | TRBV7-3 | ASSPGQPGELF
TRBJ2-4 | TRBV20-1 | SAKFGEIQY